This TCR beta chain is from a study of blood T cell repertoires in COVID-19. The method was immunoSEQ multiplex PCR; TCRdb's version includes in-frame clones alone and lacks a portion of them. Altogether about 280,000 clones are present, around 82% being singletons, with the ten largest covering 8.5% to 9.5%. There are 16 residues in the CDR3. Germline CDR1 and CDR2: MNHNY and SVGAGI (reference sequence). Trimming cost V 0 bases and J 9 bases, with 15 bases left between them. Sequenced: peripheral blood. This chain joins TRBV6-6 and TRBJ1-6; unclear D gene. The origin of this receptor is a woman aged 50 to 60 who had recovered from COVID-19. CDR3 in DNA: TGTGCCAGCAGTTACTCACCCGGGGTTGAAGGTTCACCCCTCCACTTT. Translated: CASSYSPGVEGSPLHF.